This T cell receptor beta chain was sequenced in a study of cytomegalovirus exposure and HLA in healthy donors. The PCR ran on 60 Vbeta and 13 Jbeta primers. Repertoires were generated with immunoSEQ multiplex PCR, while TCRdb's copy carries only in-frame clones and drops some. This repertoire shows roughly 170,000 clones, around four fifths found once; its top ten account for approximately 1.4%. Notes on this clone: Its matching antigen is unknown.

Study-wide results and caveats: Likely technical artifact: a cluster of highly shared sequence variants.

The sequencing input was PBMCs. The TCR was taken from a man between 25 and 39 years old in good health and CMV-seronegative.

CDR3 DNA: TGTGCCACTAAGCCGAATTCCTATGGCTACACCTTC. As protein: CATKPNSYGYTF. The V and J genes are TRBV2 and TRBJ1-2; unclear D gene. CDR3 length: 12 residues. Germline-derived CDR1 and CDR2 are SNHLY and FYNNEI. The V end was cut by 10 bases, the J end by 4 bases, with 13 bases between.